This TCR beta chain comes out of a study of T cells in Graves' hyperthyroidism and ophthalmopathy. Study-wide background: Peripheral blood collection took place at initial diagnosis, before any treatment.

Study-level findings and limits: Stable hyperthyroidism and ophthalmopathy were separated using 13 V-J signatures. Blood samples included most of the expanded thyroid clonotypes exceeding 0.001.

Worth noting for this clonotype: Its target is not known.

Amplification of TCR beta CDR3 regions used RNA as the template. RT-PCR in the first round (using the HTBI primer set) targeted the TCR CDR3. TCRdb analysed the multiplex PCR reads with MiXCR anew, one entry per CDR3 protein. There are about 610,000 distinct CDR3 sequences in the sample; about 15% occur only once, and about 4% lies in the top ten. Each 10 ml fresh peripheral blood draw supplied the PBMCs. Germline CDR1 MRHNA, CDR2 SNTAGT. The CDR3 covers 17 residues. V was shortened by 5 bases and J by 4 bases, with 20 bases between the two germline ends. This clonotype was sampled from a woman between 35 and 50 years old with Graves' ophthalmopathy. The J gene is TRBJ2-2, the V gene TRBV6-4; D tentatively reads TRBD1 or TRBD2 (5 bases each). The sample was blood. DNA for the CDR3: TGTGCCAGCAGTCGACCGATCCGGGACGGGACCACCGGGGAGCTGTTTTTT. It is translated as CASSRPIRDGTTGELFF.